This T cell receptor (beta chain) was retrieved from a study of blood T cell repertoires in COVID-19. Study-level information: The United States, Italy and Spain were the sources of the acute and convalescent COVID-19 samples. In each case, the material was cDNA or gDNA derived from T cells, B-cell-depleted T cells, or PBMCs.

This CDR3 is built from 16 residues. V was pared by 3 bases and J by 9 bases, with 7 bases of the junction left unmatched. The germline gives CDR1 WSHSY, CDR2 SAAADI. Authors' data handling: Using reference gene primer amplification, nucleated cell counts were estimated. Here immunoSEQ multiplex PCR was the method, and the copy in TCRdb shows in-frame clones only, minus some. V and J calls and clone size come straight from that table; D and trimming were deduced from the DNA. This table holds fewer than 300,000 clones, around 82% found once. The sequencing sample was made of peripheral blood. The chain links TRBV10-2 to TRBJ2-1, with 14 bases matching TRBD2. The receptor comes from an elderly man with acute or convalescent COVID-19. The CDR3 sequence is CASSDPGLAGVGEQFF. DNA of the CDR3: TGCGCCAGCAGTGACCCGGGACTAGCGGGAGTTGGTGAGCAGTTCTTC.